The source of this TCR beta chain is a study of cytomegalovirus exposure and HLA in healthy donors. The table lists this clone with a count of one. The J segment lost 5 bases and the V segment lost 4 bases, leaving 11 bases of the junction unmatched. Per germline, CDR1 SGHRS and CDR2 YFSETQ. The CDR3 sequence is 16 residues long. The PCR used 60 Vbeta and 13 Jbeta primers. Sequenced by immunoSEQ multiplex PCR; TCRdb stores in-frame clones only, minus some. The sample carries some 110,000 clones, more than 65% recorded once. This receptor was obtained from a woman between 40 and 55 years old in good health and CMV-seropositive. The chain has TRBV5-1 and TRBJ1-1; 10 bases fit TRBD1. Sequences were obtained from PBMCs. CDR3 sequence reads: CASSRLTGGVRTEAFF. CDR3 nucleotide sequence: TGCGCCAGCAGCCGTCTGACAGGGGGCGTACGTACTGAAGCTTTCTTT. Filled out from reference TRBV5-1 and TRBJ1-1, the complete variable domain reads KAGVTQTPRYLIKTRGQQVTLSCSPISGHRSVSWYQQTPGQGLQFLFEYFSETQRNKGNFPGRFSGRQFSNSRSEMNVSTLELGDSALYLCASSRLTGGVRTEAFFGQGTRLTVV.